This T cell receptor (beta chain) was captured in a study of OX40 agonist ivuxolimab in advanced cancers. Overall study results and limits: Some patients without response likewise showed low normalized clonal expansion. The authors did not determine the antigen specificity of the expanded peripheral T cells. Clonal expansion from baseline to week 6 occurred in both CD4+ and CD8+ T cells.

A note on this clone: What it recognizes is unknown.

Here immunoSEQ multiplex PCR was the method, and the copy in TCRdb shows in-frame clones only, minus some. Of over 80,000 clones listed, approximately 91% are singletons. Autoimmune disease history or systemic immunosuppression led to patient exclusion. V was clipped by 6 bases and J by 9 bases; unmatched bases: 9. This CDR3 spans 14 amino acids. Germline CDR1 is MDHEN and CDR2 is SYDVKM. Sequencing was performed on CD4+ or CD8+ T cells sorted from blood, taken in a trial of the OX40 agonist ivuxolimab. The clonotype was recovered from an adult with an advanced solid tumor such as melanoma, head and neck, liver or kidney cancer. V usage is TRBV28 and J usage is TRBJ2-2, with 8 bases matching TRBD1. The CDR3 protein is CASRNGQGSRELFF. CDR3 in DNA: TGTGCCAGCAGAAATGGACAGGGAAGCCGGGAGCTGTTTTTT.